This T cell receptor beta chain stems from a study of spatial heterogeneity in lung cancer. Regarding the study as a whole: At resection, ubiquitous expanded tumor TCRs appeared in blood more than at follow-up.

The study tagged each TCR cDNA molecule with a unique molecular identifier. TCRdb ran MiXCR on the 5' RACE reads and lists one entry per CDR3 protein. Of 110,000 or so distinct CDR3 sequences in the sample, approximately 11% were seen once. This clonotype was observed at least ten times. The antigen is unknown. The time point was: blood at routine non-recurrence follow-up after resection. Unsorted whole RNA from tumor, nontumor lung or frozen PBMC underwent sequencing. The CDR3 loop spans 14 amino acids. Germline loops: CDR1 SGHRS, CDR2 YFSETQ. Trimming pared 0 bases from V and 4 bases from J, leaving 8 bases between.

This TCR was sampled from a female donor with early-stage non-small cell lung cancer. This sequence joins TRBV5-1 and TRBJ1-3; D not resolved. Sequences were derived from PBMCs, sampled at follow-up. In nucleotides, the CDR3 is TGCGCCAGCAGCTTGGAACGTGGGGGAAACACCATATATTTT. It yields the protein CASSLERGGNTIYF.